Listed here are 20 T cell receptor beta chains from one sample, sequenced in a study of T cells in Graves' hyperthyroidism and ophthalmopathy. From RNA transcripts, TCR beta CDR3 regions were amplified. The HTBI primer set served for first-round RT-PCR of the TCR CDR3. TCRdb independently ran MiXCR on the multiplex PCR reads; one entry per CDR3 protein. The sample yields about 96,000 distinct CDR3 sequences, around 50% seen once. Material: blood. These receptor sequences come from a woman between 40 and 55 years old with Graves' hyperthyroidism.

This clonotype was seen ten or more times. The V gene is TRBV9, the J gene TRBJ2-3, with 12 bases lining up with TRBD2. The junction had 0 bases not matched to a gene; V was cut back by 7 bases and J by 0 bases. This CDR3 is 14 amino acids long. Germline-derived CDR1 and CDR2 are SGDLS and YYNGEE. Here the CDR3 DNA reads TGTGCCAGCGGACTAGCGGGGAGCACAGATACGCAGTATTTT. Residues: CASGLAGSTDTQYF.

This chain joins TRBV7-9 and TRBJ2-5; 11 positions match TRBD2. CDR3 length: 14 residues. CDR1 and CDR2 from the germline V gene are SEHNR and FQNEAQ (reference sequence). Trimming removed 1 base from V and 11 bases from J; junction bases left unmatched: 6. The CDR3 sequence: CASSLGGTSGIQYF. CDR3 nucleotides: TGTGCCAGCAGCTTAGGCGGGACTAGCGGAATTCAGTACTTC.

This clonotype was counted many times. The rearrangement joins TRBV7-2 to TRBJ1-6, with TRBD1 as a possible D gene (5 bases). V lost 5 bases and J lost 5, with 19 bases in between. Germline loops: CDR1 SGHTA, CDR2 FQGNSA. The CDR3 consists of 17 residues. CDR3 nucleotides: TGTGCCAGCAGCCAAGACGCGGGATGGGGGGATAATTCACCCCTCCACTTT. Translating gives CASSQDAGWGDNSPLHF.

As to this clonotype: One base away lies a much larger clone, so this may be a sequencing read error. The J gene is TRBJ2-2, the V gene TRBV19; TRBD2 might be the D (7 bases). This CDR3 spans 13 amino acids. Trimming pared 6 bases from V and 13 bases from J, leaving 18 bases between. The V gene's germline CDR1 is LNHDA and CDR2 SQIVND (reference sequence). CDR3 DNA: TGTGCCAGTAGGGGGGCCCAGCGGGGAGGGCTGTTTTTT. This gives the protein CASRGAQRGGLFF.

With regard to this clonotype: A much larger clone lies a single base off, so this may be a read error. The gene calls are TRBV20-1 and TRBJ2-5, with 7 positions matching TRBD2. Germline CDR1 is DFQATT and CDR2 is SNEGSKA (reference sequence). The CDR3 consists of 13 residues. The CDR3 nucleotides read TGCGGTGCTCCGGGAGGACCGGGAGAGACCCAGTACTTC. This encodes CGAPGGPGETQYF.

This clonotype came up many times. This chain links TRBV5-1 with TRBJ2-7, with D possibly matching TRBD2 (7 bases). The CDR3 runs to 15 residues. V lost 4 bases and J 3 bases, leaving 17 bases between the germline ends. Germline CDR1 is SGHRS and CDR2 is YFSETQ. The DNA of the CDR3 is TGCGCCAGCAGCCCCCCCCAAGCGGGACACTACGAGCAGTACTTC. Its protein product is CASSPPQAGHYEQYF.

There are many counts of this clonotype. A much larger clone differs from this one at a single base, so this may be a read error. The chain employs TRBV29-1 and TRBJ2-7, with D hard to call. Trimming removed 2 bases at V and 8 bases at J, with 16 bases between. Germline lookup yields CDR1 SQVTM and CDR2 ANQGSEA. This CDR3 contains 13 residues. Written as DNA, the CDR3 is TGCAGCGTTGAAAGAAACGAAGGGTACAAGCAGTACTTC. Encoded protein: CSVERNEGYKQYF.

Worth noting for this clonotype: Compared with germline, one end of the junction differs, possibly owing to a read error. The chain has TRBV10-3 and TRBJ1-4; D call uncertain. In germline, CDR1 is ENHRY, CDR2 SYGVKD. The length of the CDR3 is 15 residues. The CDR3: CAISGVVATNEKLFF. In DNA, the CDR3 is TGTGCCATCAGTGGGGTGGTGGCAACTAATGAGAAACTGTTTTTT.

For this clonotype: The junction does not match germline at one end; this may be a read error. The chain is built from TRBV5-1 and TRBJ2-5; 7 positions match TRBD2. Germline loops: CDR1 SGHRS, CDR2 YFSETQ. The CDR3 extends over 14 amino acids. The CDR3 DNA reads TGCGTCAGCAGCTTCGGGGGACTACAAAAGACCCAGTACTTC. It translates to CVSSFGGLQKTQYF.

Notes on this clonotype: Germline is not matched at one junction end, which may reflect a read error. The chain uses TRBV2 and TRBJ1-2; no clear D gene. CDR1 and CDR2 (germline): SNHLY, FYNNEI. This CDR3 contains 13 residues. The CDR3 bases are TGTGCCAGCAGTGAGGCCCCCTCTGAGGGCTGCACCTTC. Translated, it gives CASSEAPSEGCTF.

This clonotype occurred many times. The chain uses TRBV4-3 and TRBJ2-6; TRBD1 matches 8 bases. Germline-derived CDR1 and CDR2 are LGHNA and YSLEER. V shed 0 bases, J shed 3 bases, and the junction held 4 bases outside the gene matches. This CDR3 region has 17 residues. CDR3 nucleotides: TGCGCCAGCAGCCAAGAGGGCAGGGGGCGTGGGGCCAACGTCCTGACTTTC. Translated: CASSQEGRGRGANVLTF.

The sample holds many counts of this clonotype. The rearrangement uses TRBV15 and TRBJ1-5, with no clear D. This CDR3 comprises 15 residues. Trimming stripped 3 bases from V and 2 bases from J, with 11 bases between. Per the germline V gene, CDR1 is LNHNV and CDR2 is YYDKDF (reference sequence). CDR3 DNA sequence: TGTGCCACCAGCAGCTTAGGCCCTGGCAATCAGCCCCAGCATTTT. Translated, it gives CATSSLGPGNQPQHF.

This chain joins TRBV20-1 and TRBJ2-3; a weak D match, TRBD1 (5 bases). Between the trimmed V and J ends, which lost 5 bases and 5 bases, there was a span of 14 bases. In germline, CDR1 is DFQATT, CDR2 SNEGSKA (reference sequence). The CDR3 sequence is 13 residues long. The CDR3 is CSAPRVWGDTQYF. The CDR3 DNA reads TGCAGTGCTCCCAGGGTGTGGGGAGATACGCAGTATTTT.

This clonotype was observed a single time. This chain links TRBV29-1 with TRBJ2-7; 7 positions agree with TRBD2. There are 13 residues in the CDR3. CDR1 and CDR2 (germline): SQVTM, ANQGSEA. CDR3 loop: CRSTSQRDQEQYF. Here the CDR3 DNA reads TGCAGGTCGACCAGCCAGCGGGATCAGGAGCAGTACTTC.

Concerning this clonotype itself: Compared with germline, one end of the junction differs, possibly owing to a read error. V and J are TRBV29-1 and TRBJ2-6; the D gene is possibly TRBD2 (6 bases). The CDR3 consists of 16 residues. CDR1 is SQVTM and CDR2 is ANQGSEA in the germline V gene. CDR3 bases: TGCAGCGTTGACGGGACTGGGAACACCGGGGCCAACGCCCTGACTTTC. Protein sequence: CSVDGTGNTGANALTF. Filled out from reference TRBV29-1 and TRBJ2-6, the complete variable domain reads SAVISQKPSRDICQRGTSLTIQCQVDSQVTMMFWYRQQPGQSLTLIATANQGSEATYESGFVIDKFPISRPNLTFSTLTVSNMSPEDSSIYLCSVDGTGNTGANALTFGAGSRLTVL.

In the case of this clonotype: At one boundary the junction diverges from the germline segment, which might be a read error. The chain uses TRBV7-9 and TRBJ1-4, with D possibly being TRBD1 (6 bases). CDR3 length: 14 amino acids. Germline V gene sequence: CDR1 SEHNR, CDR2 FQNEAQ (reference sequence). The CDR3 DNA reads TGTGCCAGCAGCTTAGGGATCGAGGGGGAAAAGCTGCTTTTT. Translation gives CASSLGIEGEKLLF.

The V call is TRBV12-3 or TRBV12-4, the J call TRBJ1-4; TRBD1 matches at 9 bases. The CDR3 has 14 amino acids. The V segment lost 8 bases and the J segment 8 bases; nucleotides outside the gene matches: 9. As DNA, the CDR3 is TGTGCCAGCGGCACCCGGGACAGGGAGGAAAAACTGTTTTTT. This sequence encodes CASGTRDREEKLFF.

A few counts support this clonotype. The V call is TRBV18, the J call TRBJ2-7; the D is unclear. V was shortened by 1 base and J by 5 bases, with 9 bases between the two germline ends. Per germline, CDR1 KGHSH and CDR2 LQKENI. The CDR3 is 13 amino acids. The CDR3 DNA sequence: TGTGCCAGCTCACCACGGAACGTGGACGAGCAGTACTTC. Its translation: CASSPRNVDEQYF. The full variable domain, completed using reference TRBV18 and TRBJ2-7, is NAGVMQNPRHLVRRRGQEARLRCSPMKGHSHVYWYRQLPEEGLKFMVYLQKENIIDESGMPKERFSAEFPKEGPSILRIQQVVRGDSAAYFCASSPRNVDEQYFGPGTRLTVT.

The chain recombines TRBV29-1 with TRBJ2-7; 7 bases map to TRBD1. The CDR3 sequence is 13 residues long. In germline, CDR1 is SQVTM, CDR2 ANQGSEA. CDR3 in DNA: TGCAGTTACTCGGACAGGACGTTTGACGAGCAGTACTTC. Translation: CSYSDRTFDEQYF.

V gene TRBV20-1 combines with J gene TRBJ1-4; TRBD1 agrees at 7 bases. The CDR3 runs to 18 residues. CDR1 is DFQATT, CDR2 SNEGSKA, per germline (reference sequence). The ends lost 6 bases at V and 8 bases at J; junction bases unmatched: 24. The CDR3 protein is CSATSGVFGTAPPEKLFF. The CDR3 coding sequence is TGCAGTGCGACGAGTGGCGTGTTCGGGACAGCGCCCCCAGAAAAACTGTTTTTT.